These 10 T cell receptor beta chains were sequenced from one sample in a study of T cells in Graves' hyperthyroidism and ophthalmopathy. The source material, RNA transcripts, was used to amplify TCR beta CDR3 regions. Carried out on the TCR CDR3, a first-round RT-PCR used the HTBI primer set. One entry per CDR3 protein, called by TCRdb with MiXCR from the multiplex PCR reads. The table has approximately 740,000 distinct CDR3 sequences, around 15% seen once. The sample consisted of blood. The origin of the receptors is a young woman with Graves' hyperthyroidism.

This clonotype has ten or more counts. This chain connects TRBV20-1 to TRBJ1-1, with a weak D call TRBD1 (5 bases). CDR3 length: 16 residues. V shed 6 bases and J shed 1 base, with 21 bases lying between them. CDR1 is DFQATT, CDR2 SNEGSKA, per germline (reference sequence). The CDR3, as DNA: TGCAGTGCGCCGGGCAGGGCGTTTAGAGGGAACACTGAAGCTTTCTTT. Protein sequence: CSAPGRAFRGNTEAFF.

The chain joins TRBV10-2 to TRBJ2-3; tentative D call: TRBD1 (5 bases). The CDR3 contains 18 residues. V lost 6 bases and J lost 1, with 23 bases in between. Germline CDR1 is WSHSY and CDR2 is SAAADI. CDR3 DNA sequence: TGCGCCAGCAGCCACCCTGTTTCCAGGGTAGGTGGCACAGATACGCAGTATTTT. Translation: CASSHPVSRVGGTDTQYF.

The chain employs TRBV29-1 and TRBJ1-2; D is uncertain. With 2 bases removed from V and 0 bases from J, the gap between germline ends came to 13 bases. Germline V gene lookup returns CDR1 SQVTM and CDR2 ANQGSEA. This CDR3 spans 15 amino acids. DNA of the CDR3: TGCAGCGTTGAATGGCCGAATTGGGCTAACTATGGCTACACCTTC. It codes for CSVEWPNWANYGYTF. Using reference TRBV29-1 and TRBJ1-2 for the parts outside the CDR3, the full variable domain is SAVISQKPSRDICQRGTSLTIQCQVDSQVTMMFWYRQQPGQSLTLIATANQGSEATYESGFVIDKFPISRPNLTFSTLTVSNMSPEDSSIYLCSVEWPNWANYGYTFGSGTRLTVV.

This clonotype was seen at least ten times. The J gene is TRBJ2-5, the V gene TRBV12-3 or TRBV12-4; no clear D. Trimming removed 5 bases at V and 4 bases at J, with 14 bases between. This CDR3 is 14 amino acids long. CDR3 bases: TGTGCCAGCAGTAGGACGGGCCTCCGAGAGACCCAGTACTTC. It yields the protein CASSRTGLRETQYF.

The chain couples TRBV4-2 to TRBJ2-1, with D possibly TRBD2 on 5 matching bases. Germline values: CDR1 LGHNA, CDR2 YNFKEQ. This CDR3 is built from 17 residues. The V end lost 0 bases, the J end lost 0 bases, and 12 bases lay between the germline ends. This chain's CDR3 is CASSQDGLAPSYNEQFF. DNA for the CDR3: TGTGCCAGCAGCCAAGATGGCCTAGCACCCTCCTACAATGAGCAGTTCTTC.

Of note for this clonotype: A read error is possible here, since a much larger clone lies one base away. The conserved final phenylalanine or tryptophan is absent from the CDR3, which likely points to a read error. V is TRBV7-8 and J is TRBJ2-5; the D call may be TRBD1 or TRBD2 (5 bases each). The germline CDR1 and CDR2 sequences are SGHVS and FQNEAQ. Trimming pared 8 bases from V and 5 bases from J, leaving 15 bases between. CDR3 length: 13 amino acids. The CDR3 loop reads CASGTRLAETQYL. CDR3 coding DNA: TGTGCCAGCGGGACGAGGCTCGCGGAGACCCAGTACCTC.

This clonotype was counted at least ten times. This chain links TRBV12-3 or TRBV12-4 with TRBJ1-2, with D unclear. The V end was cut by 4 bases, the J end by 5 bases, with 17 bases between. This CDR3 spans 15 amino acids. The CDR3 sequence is CASSWGLDLRYGYTF. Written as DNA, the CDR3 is TGTGCCAGCAGTTGGGGTCTAGATCTGAGATATGGCTACACCTTC.

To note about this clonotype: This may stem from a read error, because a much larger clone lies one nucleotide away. The CDR3 reads CPSSPQGGNTEAFF. DNA of the CDR3: TGTCCCAGCTCACCGCAGGGAGGGAACACTGAAGCTTTCTTT. The chain is built from TRBV18 and TRBJ1-1, with D tentatively TRBD1 (5 bases). CDR3 length: 14 residues. Germline V gene sequence: CDR1 KGHSH, CDR2 LQKENI.

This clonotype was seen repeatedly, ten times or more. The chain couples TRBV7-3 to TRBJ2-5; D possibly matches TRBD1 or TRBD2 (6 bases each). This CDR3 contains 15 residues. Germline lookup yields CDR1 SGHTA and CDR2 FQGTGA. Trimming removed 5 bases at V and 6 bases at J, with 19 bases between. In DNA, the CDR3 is TGTGCCAGCAGCCCAACGGGGGCTCGAATACAGACCCAGTACTTC. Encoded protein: CASSPTGARIQTQYF. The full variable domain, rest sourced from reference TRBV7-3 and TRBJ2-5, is GAGVSQTPSNKVTEKGKYVELRCDPISGHTALYWYRQSLGQGPEFLIYFQGTGAADDSGLPNDRFFAVRPEGSVSTLKIQRTERGDSAVYLCASSPTGARIQTQYFGPGTRLLVL.

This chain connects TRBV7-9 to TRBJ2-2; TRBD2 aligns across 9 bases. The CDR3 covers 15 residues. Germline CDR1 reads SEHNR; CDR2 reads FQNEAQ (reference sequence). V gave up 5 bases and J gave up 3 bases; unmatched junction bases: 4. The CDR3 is CASSTGLAYTGELFF. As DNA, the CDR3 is TGTGCCAGCAGCACGGGACTAGCTTACACCGGGGAGCTGTTTTTT.